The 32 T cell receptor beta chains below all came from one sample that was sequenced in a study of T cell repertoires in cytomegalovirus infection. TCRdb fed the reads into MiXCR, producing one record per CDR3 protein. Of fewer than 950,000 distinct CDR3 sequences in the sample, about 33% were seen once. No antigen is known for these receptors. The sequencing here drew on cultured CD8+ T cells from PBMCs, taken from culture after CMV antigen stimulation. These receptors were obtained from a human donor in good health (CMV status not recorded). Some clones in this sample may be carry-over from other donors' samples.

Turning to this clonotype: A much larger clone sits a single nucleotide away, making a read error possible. CDR3 protein: CASSSTGTSGDNEQFF. In DNA form, the CDR3 reads TGTGCCAGCAGCTCCACTGGGACTAGCGGGGACAATGAGCAGTTCTTC. The chain joins TRBV7-3 to TRBJ2-1; 13 bases line up with TRBD2. V was clipped by 4 bases and J by 5 bases; unmatched bases: 5. There are 16 residues in the CDR3. Looked up from germline, CDR1 is SGHTA and CDR2 is FQGTGA.

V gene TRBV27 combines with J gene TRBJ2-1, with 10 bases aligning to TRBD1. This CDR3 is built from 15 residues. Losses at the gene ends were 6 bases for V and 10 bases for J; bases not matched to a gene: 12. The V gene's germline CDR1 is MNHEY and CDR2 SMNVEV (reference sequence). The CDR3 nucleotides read TGTGCCAGCAGCACACCGGGACAGGGGTATCGGGAGCAGTTCTTC. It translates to CASSTPGQGYREQFF.

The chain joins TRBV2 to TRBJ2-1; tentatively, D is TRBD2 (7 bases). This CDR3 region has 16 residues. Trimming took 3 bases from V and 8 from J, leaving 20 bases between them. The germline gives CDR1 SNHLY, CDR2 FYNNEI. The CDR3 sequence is CASSERGGGASHEQFF. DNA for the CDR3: TGTGCCAGCAGTGAGAGGGGCGGGGGCGCTTCGCATGAGCAGTTCTTC.

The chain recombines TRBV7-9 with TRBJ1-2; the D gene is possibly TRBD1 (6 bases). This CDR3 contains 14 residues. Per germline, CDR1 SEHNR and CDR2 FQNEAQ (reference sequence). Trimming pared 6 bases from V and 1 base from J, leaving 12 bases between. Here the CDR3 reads CASSSTGYNYGYTF. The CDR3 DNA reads TGTGCCAGCAGTTCGACAGGATATAACTATGGCTACACCTTC.

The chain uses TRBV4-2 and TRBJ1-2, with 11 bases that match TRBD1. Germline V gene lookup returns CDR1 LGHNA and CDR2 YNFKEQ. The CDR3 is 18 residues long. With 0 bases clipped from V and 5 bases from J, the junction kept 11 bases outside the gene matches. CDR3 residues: CASSQDGQGALLVYGYTF. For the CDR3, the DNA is TGTGCCAGCAGCCAAGATGGACAGGGGGCCTTACTTGTGTATGGCTACACCTTC.

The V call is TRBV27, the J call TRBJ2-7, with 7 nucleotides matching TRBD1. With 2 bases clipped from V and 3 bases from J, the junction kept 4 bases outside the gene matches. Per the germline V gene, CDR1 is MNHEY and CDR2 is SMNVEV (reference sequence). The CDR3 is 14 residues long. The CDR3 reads CASSLDAGGYEQYF. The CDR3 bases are TGTGCCAGCAGTTTAGATGCAGGGGGCTACGAGCAGTACTTC.

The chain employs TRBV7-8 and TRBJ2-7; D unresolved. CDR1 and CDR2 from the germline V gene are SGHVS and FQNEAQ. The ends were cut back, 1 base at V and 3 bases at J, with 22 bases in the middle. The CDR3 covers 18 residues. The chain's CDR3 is CASSLDLGSHHPSYEQYF. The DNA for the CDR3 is TGTGCCAGCAGCTTAGACCTAGGCAGCCACCACCCAAGCTACGAGCAGTACTTC.

CDR3 loop: CASSRRAGGPSTDTQYF. The CDR3 DNA reads TGTGCCAGCAGTAGGCGAGCGGGGGGCCCTAGCACAGATACGCAGTATTTT. This chain joins TRBV6-5 and TRBJ2-3, with 9 positions matching TRBD2. V was pared by 5 bases and J by 0 bases, with 9 bases of the junction left unmatched. The length of the CDR3 is 17 residues. Germline V CDR1 and CDR2: MNHEY, SVGAGI.

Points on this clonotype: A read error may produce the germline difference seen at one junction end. The CDR3 bases are TGTGTCAGCAGGTCCGTGGCGGGGGGATTGAACACCGGGGAGCTGTTTTTT. It codes for CVSRSVAGGLNTGELFF. This chain joins TRBV7-4 and TRBJ2-2; the match to TRBD2 covers 8 bases. This CDR3 is 17 amino acids long. Looked up from germline, CDR1 is SGHVT and CDR2 is SQSDAQ. Based on the CDR3 plus reference TRBV7-4 and TRBJ2-2, the full variable domain is GAGVSQSPRYKVAKRGRDVALRCDSISGHVTLYWYRQTLGQGSEVLTYSQSDAQRDKSGRPSGRFSAERPERSVSTLKIQRTEQGDSAVYLCVSRSVAGGLNTGELFFGEGSRLTVL.

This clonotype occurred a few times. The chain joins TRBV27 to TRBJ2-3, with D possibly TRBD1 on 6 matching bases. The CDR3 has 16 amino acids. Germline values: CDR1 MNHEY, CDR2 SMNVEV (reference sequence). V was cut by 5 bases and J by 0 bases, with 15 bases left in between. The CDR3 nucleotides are TGTGCCAGCAGTCCGCAGGGACATTATAGCACAGATACGCAGTATTTT. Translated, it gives CASSPQGHYSTDTQYF.

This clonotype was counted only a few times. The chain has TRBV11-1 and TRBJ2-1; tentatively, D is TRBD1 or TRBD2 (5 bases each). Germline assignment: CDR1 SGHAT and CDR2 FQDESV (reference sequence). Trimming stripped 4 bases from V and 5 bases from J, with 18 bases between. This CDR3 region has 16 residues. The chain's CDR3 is CASSSSEWDGDNEQFF. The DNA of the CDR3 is TGTGCCAGCAGCTCTAGTGAATGGGACGGCGACAATGAGCAGTTCTTC.

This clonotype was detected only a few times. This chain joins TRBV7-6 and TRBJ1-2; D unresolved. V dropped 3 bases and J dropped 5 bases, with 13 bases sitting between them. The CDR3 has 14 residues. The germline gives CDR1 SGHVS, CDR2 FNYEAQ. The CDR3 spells CASSLDSLGYGYTF. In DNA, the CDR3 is TGTGCCAGCAGCTTGGACTCCTTGGGATATGGCTACACCTTC.

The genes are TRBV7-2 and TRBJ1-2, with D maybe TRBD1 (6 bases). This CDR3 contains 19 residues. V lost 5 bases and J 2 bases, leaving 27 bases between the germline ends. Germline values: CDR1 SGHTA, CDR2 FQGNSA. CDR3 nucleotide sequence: TGTGCCAGCAGCGCTAGGCCGGGACACCAAAGCGACACAAACTATGGCTACACCTTC. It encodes CASSARPGHQSDTNYGYTF.

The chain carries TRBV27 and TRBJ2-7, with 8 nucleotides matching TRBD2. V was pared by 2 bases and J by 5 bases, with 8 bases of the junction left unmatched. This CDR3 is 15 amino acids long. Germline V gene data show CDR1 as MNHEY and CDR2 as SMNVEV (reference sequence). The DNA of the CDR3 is TGTGCCAGCAGTTTAGGCCGGGGGGGGCTGAACGAGCAGTACTTC. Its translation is CASSLGRGGLNEQYF.

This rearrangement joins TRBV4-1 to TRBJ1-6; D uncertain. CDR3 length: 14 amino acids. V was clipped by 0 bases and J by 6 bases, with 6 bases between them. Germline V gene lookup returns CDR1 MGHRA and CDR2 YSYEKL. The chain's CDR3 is CASSQDSTNSPLHF. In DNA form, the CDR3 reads TGCGCCAGCAGCCAAGATTCGACTAATTCACCCCTCCACTTT.

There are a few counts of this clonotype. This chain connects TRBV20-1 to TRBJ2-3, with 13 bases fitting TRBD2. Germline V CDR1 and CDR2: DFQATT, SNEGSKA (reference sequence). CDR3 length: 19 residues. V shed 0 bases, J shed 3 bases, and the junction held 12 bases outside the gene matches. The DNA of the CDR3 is TGCAGTGCTAGAGACCCAACACTAGCGGGGGGGCCTTGGACAGATACGCAGTATTTT. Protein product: CSARDPTLAGGPWTDTQYF.

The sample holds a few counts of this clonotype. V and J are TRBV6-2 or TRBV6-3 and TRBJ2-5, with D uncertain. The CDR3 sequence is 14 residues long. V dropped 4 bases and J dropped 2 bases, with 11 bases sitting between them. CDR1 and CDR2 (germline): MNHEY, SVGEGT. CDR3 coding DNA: TGTGCCAGCAGTTTCGGCGGAACGCAAGAGACCCAGTACTTC. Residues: CASSFGGTQETQYF.

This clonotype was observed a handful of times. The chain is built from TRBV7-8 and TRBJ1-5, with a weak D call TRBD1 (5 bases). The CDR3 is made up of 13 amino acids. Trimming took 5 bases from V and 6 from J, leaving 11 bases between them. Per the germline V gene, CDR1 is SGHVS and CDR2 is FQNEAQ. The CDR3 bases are TGTGCCAGCAGCGTGAGGGACGGTCAGCCCCAGCATTTT. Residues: CASSVRDGQPQHF.

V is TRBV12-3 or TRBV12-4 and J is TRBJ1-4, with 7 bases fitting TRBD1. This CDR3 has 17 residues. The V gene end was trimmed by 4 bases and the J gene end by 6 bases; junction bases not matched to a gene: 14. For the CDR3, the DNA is TGTGCCAGCAGTTCTGAGCCCACCAGGGGGGCGGATGAAAAACTGTTTTTT. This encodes CASSSEPTRGADEKLFF.

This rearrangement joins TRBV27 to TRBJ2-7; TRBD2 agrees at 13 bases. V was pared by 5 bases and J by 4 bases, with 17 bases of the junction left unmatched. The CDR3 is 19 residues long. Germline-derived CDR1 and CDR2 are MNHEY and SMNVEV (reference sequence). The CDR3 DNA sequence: TGTGCCAGCAGTCCAAGGATGCGACTAGCGGGGGGCCCTTGGTACGAGCAGTACGTC. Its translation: CASSPRMRLAGGPWYEQYV.

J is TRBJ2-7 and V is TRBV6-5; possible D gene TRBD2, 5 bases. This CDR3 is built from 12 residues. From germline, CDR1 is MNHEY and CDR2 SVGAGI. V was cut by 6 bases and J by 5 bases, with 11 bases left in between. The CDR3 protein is CASSPDYNEQYF. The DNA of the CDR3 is TGTGCCAGCAGCCCCGACTATAACGAGCAGTACTTC.

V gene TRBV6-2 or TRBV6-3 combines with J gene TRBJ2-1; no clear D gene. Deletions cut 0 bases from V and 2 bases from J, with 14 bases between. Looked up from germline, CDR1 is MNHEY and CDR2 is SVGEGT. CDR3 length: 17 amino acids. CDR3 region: CASSYSKDLSPYNEQFF. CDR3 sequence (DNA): TGTGCCAGCAGTTACTCGAAAGACTTGAGCCCCTACAATGAGCAGTTCTTC.

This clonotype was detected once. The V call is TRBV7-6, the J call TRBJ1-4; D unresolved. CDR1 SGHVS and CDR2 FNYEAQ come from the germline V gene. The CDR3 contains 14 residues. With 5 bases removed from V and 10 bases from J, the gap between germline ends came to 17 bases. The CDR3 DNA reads TGTGCCAGCAGCAGACGCGGGATCGACGGAAAACTGTTTTTT. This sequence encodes CASSRRGIDGKLFF.

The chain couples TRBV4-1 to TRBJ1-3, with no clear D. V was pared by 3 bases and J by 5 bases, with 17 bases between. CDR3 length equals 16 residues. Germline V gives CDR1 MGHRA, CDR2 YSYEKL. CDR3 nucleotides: TGCGCCAGCAGCCATGATATTTCAGGCCCGAGAAACACCATATATTTT. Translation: CASSHDISGPRNTIYF.

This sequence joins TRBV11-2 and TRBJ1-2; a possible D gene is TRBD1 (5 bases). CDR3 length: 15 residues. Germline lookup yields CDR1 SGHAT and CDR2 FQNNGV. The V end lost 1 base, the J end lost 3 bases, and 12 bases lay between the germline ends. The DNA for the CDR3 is TGTGCCAGCAGCTTAGCCGGCAGGGCTTACTATGGCTACACCTTC. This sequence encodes CASSLAGRAYYGYTF. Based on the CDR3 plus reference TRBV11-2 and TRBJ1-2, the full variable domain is EAGVAQSPRYKIIEKRQSVAFWCNPISGHATLYWYQQILGQGPKLLIQFQNNGVVDDSQLPKDRFSAERLKGVDSTLKIQPAKLEDSAVYLCASSLAGRAYYGYTFGSGTRLTVV.

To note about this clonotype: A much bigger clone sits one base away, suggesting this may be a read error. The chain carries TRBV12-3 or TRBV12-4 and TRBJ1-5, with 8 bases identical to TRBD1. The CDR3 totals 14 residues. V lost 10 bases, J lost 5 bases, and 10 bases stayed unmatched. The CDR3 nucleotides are TGTGCCAACAAAAACAGGGGGAGCCATCAGCCCCAGCATTTT. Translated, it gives CANKNRGSHQPQHF.

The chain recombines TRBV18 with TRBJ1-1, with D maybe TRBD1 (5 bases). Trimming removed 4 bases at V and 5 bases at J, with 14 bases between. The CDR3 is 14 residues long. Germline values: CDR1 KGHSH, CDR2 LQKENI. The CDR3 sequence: CASSRRRDQTEAFF. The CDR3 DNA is TGTGCCAGCTCACGACGCAGGGATCAAACTGAAGCTTTCTTT.

CDR3 loop: CASSPVTKLTDTQYF. The DNA for the CDR3 is TGTGCCAGCAGCCCGGTGACAAAACTCACAGATACGCAGTATTTT. The chain carries TRBV7-2 and TRBJ2-3; no reliable D call. Germline V gene data show CDR1 as SGHTA and CDR2 as FQGNSA. The CDR3 spans 15 residues. V was pared by 5 bases and J by 2 bases, with 14 bases between.

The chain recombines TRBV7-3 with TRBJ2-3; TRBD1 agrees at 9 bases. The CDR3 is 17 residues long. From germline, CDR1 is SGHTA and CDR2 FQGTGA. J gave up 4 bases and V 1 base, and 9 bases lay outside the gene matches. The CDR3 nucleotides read TGTGCCAGCAGCTTAAAGGGGCCGGGACAGGGCGCAGATACGCAGTATTTT. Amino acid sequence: CASSLKGPGQGADTQYF.

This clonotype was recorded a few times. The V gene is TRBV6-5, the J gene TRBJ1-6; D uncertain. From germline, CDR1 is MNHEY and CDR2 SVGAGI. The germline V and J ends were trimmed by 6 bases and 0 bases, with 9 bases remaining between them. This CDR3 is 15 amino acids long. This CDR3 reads CASSQYSSYNSPLHF. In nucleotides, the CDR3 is TGTGCCAGCAGCCAGTATAGCTCCTATAATTCACCCCTCCACTTT.

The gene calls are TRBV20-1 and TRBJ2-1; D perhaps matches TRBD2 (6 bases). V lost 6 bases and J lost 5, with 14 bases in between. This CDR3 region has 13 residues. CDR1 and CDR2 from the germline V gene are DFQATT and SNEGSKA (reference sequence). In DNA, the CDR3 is TGCAGTGCACCTCCGGGACTTCACAATGAGCAGTTCTTC. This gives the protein CSAPPGLHNEQFF.

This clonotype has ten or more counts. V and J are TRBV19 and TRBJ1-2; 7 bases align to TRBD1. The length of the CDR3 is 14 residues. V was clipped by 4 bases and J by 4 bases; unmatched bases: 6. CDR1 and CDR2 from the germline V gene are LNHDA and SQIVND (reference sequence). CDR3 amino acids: CASSTTGVVYGYTF. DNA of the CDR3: TGTGCCAGTAGTACTACAGGGGTGGTCTATGGCTACACCTTC.